One and the same sample provided the 4 T cell receptor beta chains below, sequenced in a study of beta chain features in type 1 diabetes. No antigen has been identified for these receptors. Isolated RNA was reverse transcribed in full, so expressed TCRB transcripts were sequenced. The repertoire was sequenced with immunoSEQ multiplex PCR; TCRdb's copy has only in-frame clones and lacks some. The sample records 640,000 or so clones, roughly an eighth being singletons. Overall study findings and caveats: Among all four CD4+ subsets, Type 1 diabetes patients had TCRB CDR3s that were moderately but significantly shorter.

Specimen: naive CD4+ T cells from blood. All receptors come from a man between 18 and 29 years old with type 1 diabetes.

V and J are TRBV6-5 and TRBJ2-3; D unresolved. CDR3 length: 15 amino acids. Trimming stripped 6 bases from V and 0 bases from J, with 13 bases between. CDR1 MNHEY and CDR2 SVGAGI come from the germline V gene. CDR3 bases: TGTGCCAGCAGCCTAGGGTTTAGAAGCACAGATACGCAGTATTTT. Amino acids: CASSLGFRSTDTQYF.

This CDR3 reads CASSDRGQGNTGELFF. CDR3 sequence (DNA): TGTGCCAGCAGTGACAGGGGACAGGGAAACACCGGGGAGCTGTTTTTT. The chain recombines TRBV6-4 with TRBJ2-2, with TRBD1 identical over 9 bases. This CDR3 is built from 16 residues. Germline assignment: CDR1 MRHNA and CDR2 SNTAGT. V shed 2 bases and J 2 bases; nucleotides not matched to a gene: 3.

The chain combines TRBV7-9 with TRBJ2-1, with TRBD1 matching over 10 bases. The CDR3 extends over 17 amino acids. Germline-derived CDR1 and CDR2 are SEHNR and FQNEAQ (reference sequence). V dropped 2 bases and J dropped 1; count of bases not matched to a gene: 5. The CDR3 DNA is TGTGCCAGCAGCTTACTTCCGGGACAGGGGTCCTACAATGAGCAGTTCTTC. It translates to CASSLLPGQGSYNEQFF.

This clone turned up a few times. This chain uses TRBV7-9 with TRBJ1-2; 7 nucleotides agree with TRBD1. CDR1 and CDR2 (germline): SEHNR, FQNEAQ (reference sequence). This CDR3 spans 13 amino acids. V lost 4 bases, J lost 7 bases, and 6 bases stayed unmatched. This CDR3 is CASSSGTARGYTF. The CDR3, as DNA: TGTGCCAGCAGCTCCGGGACAGCCCGTGGCTACACCTTC.